These 24 T cell receptor beta chains were all obtained from the same sample, sequenced in a study of cytomegalovirus exposure and HLA in healthy donors. The study ran its PCR with 60 Vbeta and 13 Jbeta primers. Method: immunoSEQ multiplex PCR; TCRdb's copy keeps in-frame clones and lacks some. Of around 130,000 clones in the sample, about 81% were seen once. Sequencing was done on a sample of PBMCs. Receptor source: a middle-aged man in good health and CMV-seronegative.

This chain uses TRBV5-6 with TRBJ1-6, with TRBD1 identical over 8 bases. This CDR3 region has 15 residues. CDR1 SGHDT and CDR2 YYEEEE come from the germline V gene. The V segment lost 5 bases and the J segment 10 bases; nucleotides outside the gene matches: 11. CDR3 DNA: TGTGCCAGCAGTAGGAAGGACAGGGCTGACTCACCCCTCCACTTT. Amino acid sequence: CASSRKDRADSPLHF.

Worth noting for this clone: An end of the junction differs from the germline gene, which may be a read error. The CDR3 here is CASSYEGSGANGLTF. CDR3 nucleotides: TGTGCCAGCAGTTACGAAGGGTCTGGGGCCAACGGCCTGACTTTC. This sequence joins TRBV6-6 and TRBJ2-6; maybe TRBD1 (5 bases). Per the germline V gene, CDR1 is MNHNY and CDR2 is SVGAGI (reference sequence). This CDR3 comprises 15 residues.

The chain recombines TRBV27 with TRBJ2-3, with 9 bases fitting TRBD1. J was trimmed by 3 bases and V by 5 bases; bases with no gene match: 0. This CDR3 spans 13 amino acids. Germline V gene sequence: CDR1 MNHEY, CDR2 SMNVEV (reference sequence). The CDR3 coding sequence is TGTGCCAGCAGTGACAGGGGGACAGATACGCAGTATTTT. Amino acids: CASSDRGTDTQYF.

About this clone itself: An end of the junction differs from the germline gene, which may be a read error. The chain is built from TRBV6-5 and TRBJ2-1; TRBD1 might be the D (5 bases). The CDR3 sequence is 15 residues long. Looked up from germline, CDR1 is MNHEY and CDR2 is SVGAGI. CDR3 DNA: TGTGCCTGCAGTCCAAGGGGAATTAGGGTAAATGAGCAGTTCTTC. Translation gives CACSPRGIRVNEQFF.

The chain has TRBV7-8 and TRBJ1-5; D remains unclear. CDR1 is SGHVS, CDR2 FQNEAQ, per germline. Trimming shortened V by 3 bases and J by 0 bases, and 9 bases separated the two germline ends. This CDR3 has 15 residues. This CDR3 is CASSFGSISNQPQHF. The CDR3 bases are TGTGCCAGCAGCTTCGGGAGCATTAGCAATCAGCCCCAGCATTTT.

The CDR3 sequence is CASRRTGGGTQYF. In DNA, the CDR3 is TGCGCCAGCAGGCGGACAGGGGGCGGAACGCAGTATTTT. The chain joins TRBV5-1 to TRBJ2-3; 11 bases are shared with TRBD1. V gave up 5 bases and J gave up 9 bases; unmatched junction bases: 5. Per the germline V gene, CDR1 is SGHRS and CDR2 is YFSETQ. The CDR3 runs 13 residues.

This rearrangement joins TRBV5-1 to TRBJ2-3; the match to TRBD2 covers 7 bases. This CDR3 is built from 15 residues. J lost 0 bases, V lost 4 bases, and 5 bases had no gene match. The V gene's germline CDR1 is SGHRS and CDR2 YFSETQ. The CDR3 here is CASSETSASTDTQYF. In DNA form, the CDR3 reads TGCGCCAGCAGCGAAACTAGCGCAAGCACAGATACGCAGTATTTT.

The chain has TRBV7-8 and TRBJ2-3, with 10 bases lining up with TRBD1. The V gene end was trimmed by 7 bases and the J gene end by 2 bases; junction bases not matched to a gene: 15. The CDR3 has 18 residues. Germline CDR1 and CDR2: SGHVS and FQNEAQ. DNA of the CDR3: TGTGCCAGCACCTCACCCCCGGGACAGGGGACCTCCACAGATACGCAGTATTTT. This encodes CASTSPPGQGTSTDTQYF.

V and J are TRBV11-2 and TRBJ1-2, with 7 bases lining up with TRBD1. Germline CDR1 reads SGHAT; CDR2 reads FQNNGV. This CDR3 spans 15 amino acids. Unmatched junction bases numbered 5, after V lost 0 bases and J lost 4 bases. In nucleotides, the CDR3 is TGTGCCAGCAGCTTAGATCTTGGGGACAGCTATGGCTACACCTTC. Translating it yields CASSLDLGDSYGYTF.

The CDR3 bases are TGTGCCAGCAGGGGAGATTACTATGGCTACACCTTC. This translates into CASRGDYYGYTF. V is TRBV28 and J is TRBJ1-2; D remains ambiguous. Trimming stripped 6 bases from V and 3 bases from J, with 8 bases between. CDR1 is MDHEN, CDR2 SYDVKM, per germline. The CDR3 totals 12 residues.

Points on this clone: Compared with germline, one end of the junction differs, possibly owing to a read error. At the DNA level, this CDR3 is encoded by other sequences in the same sample as well. This chain links TRBV6-5 with TRBJ2-1; a possible D gene is TRBD2 (6 bases). From germline, CDR1 is MNHEY and CDR2 SVGAGI. This CDR3 is built from 15 residues. The chain's CDR3 is CASSSSGASYNEQFF. In DNA form, the CDR3 reads TGTGCTAGCAGTTCGTCGGGAGCGTCCTACAATGAGCAGTTCTTC.

This clone has just one count. The rearrangement uses TRBV6-1 and TRBJ1-5, with D tentatively TRBD1 (5 bases). Trimming left V 2 bases short and J 5 bases short, with 13 bases between. The length of the CDR3 is 15 residues. Germline CDR1 MNHNS, CDR2 SASEGT. This CDR3 is CASSESGGEYQPQHF. CDR3 bases: TGTGCCAGCAGTGAAAGTGGAGGGGAGTATCAGCCCCAGCATTTT.

The chain combines TRBV18 with TRBJ2-5, with TRBD1 identical over 8 bases. The V and J ends lost 1 base and 2 bases, in that order; junction bases with no gene match: 3. Germline loops: CDR1 KGHSH, CDR2 LQKENI. The CDR3 is 15 amino acids. The CDR3 spells CASSPRQGAQETQYF. CDR3 nucleotide sequence: TGTGCCAGCTCACCACGCCAGGGGGCACAAGAGACCCAGTACTTC.

This clone appeared a few times. Its ends do not fully match the called genes, so a read error is possible. The chain couples TRBV27 to TRBJ2-6; tentatively, D is TRBD1 (5 bases). This CDR3 is built from 16 residues. The V gene's germline CDR1 is MNHEY and CDR2 SMNVEV (reference sequence). DNA of the CDR3: TGTGCCAGCAGTTTTAGTCAGCTCTCTGGGGCCAACGGCCTGACTTTC. Protein sequence: CASSFSQLSGANGLTF. Full variable domain (missing parts from reference TRBV27 and TRBJ2-6): EAQVTQNPRYLITVTGKKLTVTCSQNMNHEYMSWYRQDPGLGLRQIYYSMNVEVTDKGDVPEGYKVSRKEKRNFPLILESPSPNQTSLYFCASSFSQLSGANGLTFGAGSRLTVL.

V is TRBV19 and J is TRBJ1-5; TRBD1 aligns across 10 bases. V shed 5 bases, J shed 2 bases, and the junction held 21 bases outside the gene matches. CDR1 is LNHDA, CDR2 SQIVND, per germline (reference sequence). The CDR3 runs to 21 residues. The CDR3 reads CASSSPSGTGDSYVGNQPQHF. CDR3 sequence (DNA): TGTGCCAGTAGTTCTCCATCAGGGACAGGGGACTCCTATGTCGGCAATCAGCCCCAGCATTTT.

The CDR3 bases are TGCGCCAGCAGCCAAGATATGAACACCGGGGAGCTGTTTTTT. This encodes CASSQDMNTGELFF. This rearrangement joins TRBV4-3 to TRBJ2-2, with D hard to call. This CDR3 has 14 residues. Between the trimmed V and J ends, which lost 0 bases and 1 base, there was a span of 3 bases. Germline V gene data show CDR1 as LGHNA and CDR2 as YSLEER.

The V call is TRBV27, the J call TRBJ1-1; TRBD1 matches 9 bases. The germline V gene encodes CDR1 MNHEY and CDR2 SMNVEV (reference sequence). V lost 2 bases and J lost 4; bases outside the gene matches: 2. The CDR3 sequence is 14 residues long. Written as DNA, the CDR3 is TGTGCCAGCAGTTTAACAGGGGGCTTCACTGAAGCTTTCTTT. Its protein product is CASSLTGGFTEAFF.

This clone appeared a single time. The chain links TRBV19 to TRBJ2-3, with 13 bases identical to TRBD2. The germline gives CDR1 LNHDA, CDR2 SQIVND (reference sequence). J gave up 3 bases and V 5 bases, and 14 bases lay outside the gene matches. The CDR3 is 19 amino acids. The CDR3: CASSGVYYGTSGKTDTQYF. The CDR3, as DNA: TGTGCCAGTAGTGGGGTGTACTATGGGACTAGCGGGAAGACAGATACGCAGTATTTT.

This clone has more than one count but fewer than ten. The chain joins TRBV4-1 to TRBJ2-7; D is perhaps TRBD2 (6 bases). Germline CDR1 MGHRA, CDR2 YSYEKL. The V and J ends lost 4 bases and 1 base respectively, with 17 bases between them. CDR3 length: 16 amino acids. CDR3 DNA: TGCGCCAGCAGCCGGTCGGGGCTAGCGTATTCCTACGAGCAGTACTTC. Protein: CASSRSGLAYSYEQYF.

The rearrangement joins TRBV19 to TRBJ2-2; 11 bases are a match to TRBD1. Trimming at V came to 5 bases and at J to 0 bases, leaving 11 bases not matched to a gene. Germline CDR1 is LNHDA and CDR2 is SQIVND (reference sequence). There are 19 residues in the CDR3. The CDR3: CASSPGGTGGRTNTGELFF. CDR3 bases: TGTGCCAGTAGTCCGGGGGGGACAGGGGGGCGAACGAACACCGGGGAGCTGTTTTTT. Full variable domain (missing parts from reference TRBV19 and TRBJ2-2): DGGITQSPKYLFRKEGQNVTLSCEQNLNHDAMYWYRQDPGQGLRLIYYSQIVNDFQKGDIAEGYSVSREKKESFPLTVTSAQKNPTAFYLCASSPGGTGGRTNTGELFFGEGSRLTVL.

The sample holds one count of this clone. The chain employs TRBV21-1 and TRBJ1-1; no check of the table's D call, TRBD1, against the DNA was made. TRBV21-1 is a pseudogene. This CDR3 spans 15 amino acids. For the CDR3, the DNA is TGTGCCAGCAGCTACTCGGACAGCTGGCACACTGAAGCTTTCTTT. Translating it yields CASSYSDSWHTEAFF.

V is TRBV2 and J is TRBJ1-2, with D tentatively TRBD1 (5 bases). CDR1 is SNHLY and CDR2 is FYNNEI in the germline V gene. This CDR3 is 15 amino acids long. V lost 5 bases to trimming and J lost 4 bases, with 17 bases between them. The CDR3 is CASSYTDQGSYGYTF. In nucleotides, the CDR3 is TGTGCCAGCAGTTATACGGACCAGGGATCCTATGGCTACACCTTC.

The chain recombines TRBV7-3 with TRBJ2-1, with no clear D. The CDR3 is made up of 14 amino acids. CDR1 is SGHTA, CDR2 FQGTGA, per germline. V was pared by 2 bases and J by 1 base, with 6 bases between. The CDR3 DNA reads as TGTGCCAGCAGCTTAGGCGGATCCTACAATGAGCAGTTCTTC. Translated, it gives CASSLGGSYNEQFF.

The chain combines TRBV29-1 with TRBJ2-2; 7 bases agree with TRBD2. Germline-derived CDR1 and CDR2 are SQVTM and ANQGSEA. The CDR3 is 14 residues long. V lost 6 bases to trimming and J lost 3 bases; unmatched junction nucleotides: 7. The CDR3 DNA reads TGCAGCGTCCGTCTAGCGGAGGACACCGGGGAGCTGTTTTTT. Translated: CSVRLAEDTGELFF.